Following are 28 T cell receptor beta chains from one sample sequenced in a study of T cells expressing NK-cell markers. TCRdb reprocessed the 5' RACE reads, keeping one entry per CDR3 protein, no DNA. The sample includes 300,000 to 500,000 distinct CDR3 sequences. The sample was blood T cells: a sorted CD56 or NKG2C T cell subset, CD4+ or CD8+ T cells, or bulk PBMC T cells (not recorded which). Every receptor here comes from a woman aged 50 to 65 in good health.

The rearrangement uses TRBV6-1 and TRBJ2-2; TCRdb's D gene call, TRBD1, goes unchecked for lack of DNA. This CDR3 contains 16 residues. Germline values: CDR1 MNHNS, CDR2 SASEGT. The CDR3 loop reads CASKRAGTVNTGELFF.

The chain carries TRBV20-1 and TRBJ2-1. The germline V gene encodes CDR1 DFQATT and CDR2 SNEGSKA (reference sequence). The CDR3 consists of 15 residues. Here the CDR3 reads CSAGLLVSSYNEQFF.

V usage is TRBV5-1 and J usage is TRBJ2-2; TCRdb proposes TRBD2, but this gene call is untestable without DNA. This CDR3 has 16 residues. Germline V CDR1 and CDR2: SGHRS, YFSETQ. The CDR3 reads CASSLRRERDTGELFF.

The rearrangement links TRBV7-9 to TRBJ2-1; checking the TCRdb D call of TRBD1 is not possible without DNA. The CDR3 sequence is 14 residues long. The germline gives CDR1 SEHNR, CDR2 FQNEAQ (reference sequence). CDR3 region: CASSLAGSPVRQFF.

The gene calls are TRBV20-1 and TRBJ1-5; TCRdb names TRBD1, which stays unverified in the absence of DNA. The CDR3 consists of 18 residues. CDR1 and CDR2 from the germline V gene are DFQATT and SNEGSKA (reference sequence). The CDR3 is CSARDPGQGAAGHQPQHF.

This rearrangement joins TRBV30 to TRBJ2-1; TCRdb lists TRBD2, though no DNA is available to test this call. The CDR3 loop spans 14 amino acids. Germline loops: CDR1 GTSNPN, CDR2 SVGIG (reference sequence). Here the CDR3 reads CAWRTPPGYNEQFF.

The V call is TRBV20-1, the J call TRBJ2-1; lacking DNA, the TRBD1 call made by TCRdb goes unchecked. The CDR3 runs to 11 residues. CDR1 DFQATT and CDR2 SNEGSKA come from the germline V gene (reference sequence). The chain's CDR3 is CSARPGGEQFF.

This chain's CDR3 is CATSDSPGTGNNEQFF. The gene calls are TRBV24-1 and TRBJ2-1; TCRdb picks TRBD1, but there is no DNA to check that call. Per germline, CDR1 KGHDR and CDR2 SFDVKD. The length of the CDR3 is 16 residues.

The gene calls are TRBV9 and TRBJ1-2; TCRdb's D gene call, TRBD1, goes unchecked for lack of DNA. This CDR3 comprises 16 residues. Germline V gives CDR1 SGDLS, CDR2 YYNGEE. The CDR3 sequence: CASSLSRRDSANGYTF. The variable domain in full, with the rest retrieved from reference TRBV9 and TRBJ1-2, is DSGVTQTPKHLITATGQRVTLRCSPRSGDLSVYWYQQSLDQGLQFLIQYYNGEERAKGNILERFSAQQFPDLHSELNLSSLELGDSALYFCASSLSRRDSANGYTFGSGTRLTVV.

The rearrangement uses TRBV7-6 and TRBJ2-2; there is no DNA to check the TCRdb D call of TRBD1. CDR3 size: 14 residues. CDR1 is SGHVS, CDR2 FNYEAQ, per germline. The CDR3 loop is CASSRQGYTGELFF.

This chain joins TRBV6-6 and TRBJ1-4. Germline lookup yields CDR1 MNHNY and CDR2 SVGAGI (reference sequence). The CDR3 runs to 16 residues. The CDR3 spells CASSYSIRGIDEKLFF.

This chain links TRBV24-1 with TRBJ2-2; TCRdb gives TRBD2 as the D gene, but with no DNA this cannot be confirmed. Germline CDR1 is KGHDR and CDR2 is SFDVKD. The CDR3 runs to 15 residues. CDR3 sequence: CATSDSEGWTGELFF.

This chain links TRBV5-1 with TRBJ1-1; TCRdb reports TRBD1, a call that lacks DNA to check it against. CDR1 SGHRS and CDR2 YFSETQ come from the germline V gene. This CDR3 is 16 amino acids long. CDR3 residues: CASSFQGQGKNTEAFF.

The chain is built from TRBV5-1 and TRBJ1-2; as DNA is missing, the TRBD1 call by TCRdb cannot be tested. The V gene's germline CDR1 is SGHRS and CDR2 YFSETQ. This CDR3 is built from 13 residues. This CDR3 is CASSLSQGEGYTF.

The J gene is TRBJ2-7, the V gene TRBV20-1; with no DNA, the TCRdb D assignment of TRBD1 cannot be verified. The CDR3 consists of 15 residues. Per germline, CDR1 DFQATT and CDR2 SNEGSKA (reference sequence). The CDR3 loop is CSAREGAGGVYEQYF.

The chain is built from TRBV20-1 and TRBJ2-1; TCRdb proposes TRBD1, but this gene call is untestable without DNA. This CDR3 has 17 residues. Germline loops: CDR1 DFQATT, CDR2 SNEGSKA (reference sequence). CDR3 protein: CSAIYPGSRSSYNEQFF.

The chain has TRBV2 and TRBJ1-5; the TCRdb call, TRBD1, lacks DNA for checking. The length of the CDR3 is 16 residues. Germline V lookup: CDR1 SNHLY, CDR2 FYNNEI. CDR3 in amino acids: CASSGTGTLANQPQHF. The whole variable domain, remainder taken from reference TRBV2 and TRBJ1-5, is EPEVTQTPSHQVTQMGQEVILRCVPISNHLYFYWYRQILGQKVEFLVSFYNNEISEKSEIFDDQFSVERPDGSNFTLKIRSTKLEDSAMYFCASSGTGTLANQPQHFGDGTRLSIL.

The V and J genes are TRBV2 and TRBJ2-3; TCRdb's D gene call, TRBD1, goes unchecked for lack of DNA. Germline CDR1 is SNHLY and CDR2 is FYNNEI. This CDR3 region has 15 residues. CDR3 protein: CASSKQGAGADTQYF.

The V gene is TRBV7-9, the J gene TRBJ2-2; TCRdb's D gene call, TRBD1, goes unchecked for lack of DNA. Per germline, CDR1 SEHNR and CDR2 FQNEAQ (reference sequence). This CDR3 is built from 15 residues. CDR3: CASSLVGLNTGELFF. Variable domain in full (rest from reference TRBV7-9 and TRBJ2-2): DTGVSQNPRHKITKRGQNVTFRCDPISEHNRLYWYRQTLGQGPEFLTYFQNEAQLEKSRLLSDRFSAERPKGSFSTLEIQRTEQGDSAMYLCASSLVGLNTGELFFGEGSRLTVL.

This chain links TRBV24-1 with TRBJ2-1; TCRdb names TRBD2, which stays unverified in the absence of DNA. The germline gives CDR1 KGHDR, CDR2 SFDVKD. This CDR3 has 14 residues. CDR3 protein: CATKGGYSSDEQFF.

The rearrangement links TRBV19 to TRBJ2-7; the TRBD1 assignment by TCRdb is unverifiable without DNA. The germline CDR1 and CDR2 sequences are LNHDA and SQIVND (reference sequence). The length of the CDR3 is 15 residues. CDR3 sequence reads: CASSAFRTGWGEQYF.

This rearrangement joins TRBV7-9 to TRBJ1-1. The CDR3 is 15 residues long. CDR1 is SEHNR, CDR2 FQNEAQ, per germline (reference sequence). The CDR3 protein is CASSPPDSQGTEAFF.

V is TRBV6-5 and J is TRBJ2-1; TCRdb gives TRBD2 as the D gene, but with no DNA this cannot be confirmed. From germline, CDR1 is MNHEY and CDR2 SVGAGI. This CDR3 spans 15 amino acids. The CDR3 reads CASSLGGRKGNEQFF.

This chain joins TRBV12-3 or TRBV12-4 and TRBJ2-1. The CDR3 runs 11 residues. CDR3 protein: CASRTGNEQFF.

This chain joins TRBV6-6 and TRBJ1-1; TCRdb's D gene call, TRBD1, goes unchecked for lack of DNA. CDR1 and CDR2 from the germline V gene are MNHNY and SVGAGI (reference sequence). This CDR3 is built from 16 residues. Here the CDR3 reads CASSRGQGMGNTEAFF.

V gene TRBV4-1 combines with J gene TRBJ2-2; there is no DNA to check the TCRdb D call of TRBD1. In germline, CDR1 is MGHRA, CDR2 YSYEKL. The CDR3 extends over 15 amino acids. CDR3 in amino acids: CASSHGGRNTGELFF.

Considering frequency, this clonotype is medium-sized. This chain links TRBV11-2 with TRBJ2-6; TCRdb lists TRBD2, though no DNA is available to test this call. Germline lookup yields CDR1 SGHAT and CDR2 FQNNGV. The CDR3 extends over 20 amino acids. CDR3: CASSLGILAGGPAGANVLTF.

The V and J genes are TRBV7-2 and TRBJ1-2. The CDR3 consists of 12 residues. The germline V gene has CDR1 SGHTA and CDR2 FQGNSA. The CDR3: CASSLPVYGYTF.